This T cell receptor beta chain was documented in a study of identical twins. Germline V gene sequence: CDR1 GTSNPN, CDR2 SVGIG (reference sequence). V lost 8 bases and J lost 3; bases outside the gene matches: 8. The CDR3 loop spans 16 amino acids. Findings of the study overall: Abundant beta clonotypes from cord blood had fewer insertions, unlike memory repertoires, which showed none. Because invariant MAIT and iNKT cells could be present, zero-insertion analyses could be partly confounded. Models predicted too little out-of-frame TCR alpha sharing in monozygotic twins.

TCRdb recomputed calls from the 5' RACE reads with MiXCR, one row per CDR3 protein. Here the sample spans about 570,000 distinct CDR3 sequences, 9.6% being singletons. This clonotype appeared many times. What it binds is unknown. Donors uniformly comprised healthy Caucasians. These same records also appear under a second study, on yellow fever vaccine responses in identical twins.

This chain connects TRBV30 to TRBJ2-2, with 14 bases that match TRBD2. Sequences were obtained from PBMCs. This TCR came from a woman aged 18-29 years in good health. CDR3 DNA: TGTGCCCGCACGACTAGCGGGGGGGCCCACACCGGGGAGCTGTTTTTT. It specifies CARTTSGGAHTGELFF. The whole variable domain, filled in from reference TRBV30 and TRBJ2-2, reads SQTIHQWPATLVQPVGSPLSLECTVEGTSNPNLYWYRQAAGRGLQLLFYSVGIGQISSEVPQNLSASRPQDRQFILSSKKLLLSDSGFYLCARTTSGGAHTGELFFGEGSRLTVL.